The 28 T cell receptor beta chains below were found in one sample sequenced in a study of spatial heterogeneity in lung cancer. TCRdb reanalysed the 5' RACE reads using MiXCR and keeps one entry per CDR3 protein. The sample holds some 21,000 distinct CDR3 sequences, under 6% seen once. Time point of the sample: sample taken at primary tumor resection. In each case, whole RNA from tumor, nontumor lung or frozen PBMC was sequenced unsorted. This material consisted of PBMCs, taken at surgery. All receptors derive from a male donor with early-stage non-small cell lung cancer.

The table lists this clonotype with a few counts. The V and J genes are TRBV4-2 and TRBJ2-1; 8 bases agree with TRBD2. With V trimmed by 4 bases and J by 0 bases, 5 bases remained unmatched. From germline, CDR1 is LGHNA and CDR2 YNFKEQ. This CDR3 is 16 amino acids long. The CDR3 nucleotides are TGTGCCAGCAGCCCCCAGACTAGCGCCTCCTACAATGAGCAGTTCTTC. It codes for CASSPQTSASYNEQFF.

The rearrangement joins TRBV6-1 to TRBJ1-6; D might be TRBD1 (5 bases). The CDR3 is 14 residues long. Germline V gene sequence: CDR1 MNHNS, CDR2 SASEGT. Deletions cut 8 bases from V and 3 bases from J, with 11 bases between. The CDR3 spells CASFLTGYNSPLHF. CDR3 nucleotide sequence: TGTGCCAGCTTCCTTACAGGCTATAATTCACCCCTCCACTTT.

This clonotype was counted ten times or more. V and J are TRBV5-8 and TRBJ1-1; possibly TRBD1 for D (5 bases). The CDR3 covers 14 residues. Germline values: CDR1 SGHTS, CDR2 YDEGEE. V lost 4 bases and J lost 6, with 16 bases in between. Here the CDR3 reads CASSPFRQLAEAFF. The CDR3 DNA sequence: TGTGCCAGCAGCCCGTTTAGACAGCTCGCTGAAGCTTTCTTT.

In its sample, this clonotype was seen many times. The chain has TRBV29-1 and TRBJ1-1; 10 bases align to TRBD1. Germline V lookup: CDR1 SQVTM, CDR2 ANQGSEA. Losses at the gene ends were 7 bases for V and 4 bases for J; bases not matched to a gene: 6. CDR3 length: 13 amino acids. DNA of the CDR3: TGCAGCGGCAGGGACAGGGGAGCCACTGAAGCTTTCTTT. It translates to CSGRDRGATEAFF.

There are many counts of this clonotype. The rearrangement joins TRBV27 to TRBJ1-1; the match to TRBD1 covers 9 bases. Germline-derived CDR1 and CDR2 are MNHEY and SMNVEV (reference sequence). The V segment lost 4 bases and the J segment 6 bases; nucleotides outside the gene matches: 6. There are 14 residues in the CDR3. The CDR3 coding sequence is TGTGCCAGCAGTTCGGACAGGGGTGGAGCTGAAGCTTTCTTT. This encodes CASSSDRGGAEAFF.

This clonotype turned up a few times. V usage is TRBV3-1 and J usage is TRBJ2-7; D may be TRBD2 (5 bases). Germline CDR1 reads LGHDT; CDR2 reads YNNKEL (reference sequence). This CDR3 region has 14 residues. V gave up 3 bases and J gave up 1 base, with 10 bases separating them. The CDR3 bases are TGTGCCAGCAGCCAGTCGAGGGCTTCCTACGAGCAGTACTTC. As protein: CASSQSRASYEQYF.

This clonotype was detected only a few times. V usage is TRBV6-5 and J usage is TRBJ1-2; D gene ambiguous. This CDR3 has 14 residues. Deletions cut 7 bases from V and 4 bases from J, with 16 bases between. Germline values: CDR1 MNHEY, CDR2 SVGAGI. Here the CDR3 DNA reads TGTGCCAGCACCCCAGGCTCCTTGGCCTATGGCTACACCTTC. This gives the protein CASTPGSLAYGYTF.

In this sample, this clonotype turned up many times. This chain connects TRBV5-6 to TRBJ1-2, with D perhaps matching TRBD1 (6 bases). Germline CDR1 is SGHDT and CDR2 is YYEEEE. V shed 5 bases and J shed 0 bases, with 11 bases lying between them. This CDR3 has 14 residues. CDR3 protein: CASRPTGPNYGYTF. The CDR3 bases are TGTGCCAGCAGGCCGACAGGCCCTAACTATGGCTACACCTTC.

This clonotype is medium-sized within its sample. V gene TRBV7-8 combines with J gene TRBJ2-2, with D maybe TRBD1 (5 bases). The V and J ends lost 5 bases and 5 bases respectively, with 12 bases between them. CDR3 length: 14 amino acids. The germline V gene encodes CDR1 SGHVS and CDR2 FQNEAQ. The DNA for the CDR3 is TGTGCCAGCAGCGGGCAGGGCTTGACCGGGGAGCTGTTTTTT. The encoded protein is CASSGQGLTGELFF.

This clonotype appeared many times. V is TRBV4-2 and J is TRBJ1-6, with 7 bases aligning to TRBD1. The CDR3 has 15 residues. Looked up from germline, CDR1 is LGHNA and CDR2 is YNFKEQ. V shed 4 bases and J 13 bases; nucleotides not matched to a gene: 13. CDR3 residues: CASSPNQLQGLPLHF. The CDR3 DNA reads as TGTGCCAGCAGCCCCAACCAACTACAGGGGCTCCCCCTCCACTTT.

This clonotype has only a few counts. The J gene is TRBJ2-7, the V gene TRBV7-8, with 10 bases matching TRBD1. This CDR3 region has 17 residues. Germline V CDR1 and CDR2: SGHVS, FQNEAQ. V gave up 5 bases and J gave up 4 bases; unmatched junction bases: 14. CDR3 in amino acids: CASSPILPGQGRYEQYF. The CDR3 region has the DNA TGTGCCAGCAGCCCGATTCTGCCGGGACAGGGGCGGTACGAGCAGTACTTC.

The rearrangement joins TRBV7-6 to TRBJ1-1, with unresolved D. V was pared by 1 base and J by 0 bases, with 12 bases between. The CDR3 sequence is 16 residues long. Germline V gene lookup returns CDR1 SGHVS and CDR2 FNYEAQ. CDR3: CASSLESGSVNTEAFF. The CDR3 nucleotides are TGTGCCAGCAGCTTAGAATCGGGGAGCGTGAACACTGAAGCTTTCTTT.

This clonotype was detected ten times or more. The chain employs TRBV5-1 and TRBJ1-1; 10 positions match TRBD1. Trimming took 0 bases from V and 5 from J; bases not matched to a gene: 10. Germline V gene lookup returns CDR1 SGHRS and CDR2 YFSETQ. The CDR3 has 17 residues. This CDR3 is CASSLGRDRGWRTEAFF. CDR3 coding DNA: TGCGCCAGCAGCTTGGGAAGGGACAGGGGATGGAGGACTGAAGCTTTCTTT.

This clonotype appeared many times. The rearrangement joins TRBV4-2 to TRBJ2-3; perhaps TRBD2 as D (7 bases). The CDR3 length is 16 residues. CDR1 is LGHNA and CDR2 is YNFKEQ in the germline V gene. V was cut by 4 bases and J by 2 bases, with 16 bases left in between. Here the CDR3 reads CASSRFGGANTDTQYF. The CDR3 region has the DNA TGTGCCAGCAGCCGGTTTGGGGGGGCTAACACAGATACGCAGTATTTT.

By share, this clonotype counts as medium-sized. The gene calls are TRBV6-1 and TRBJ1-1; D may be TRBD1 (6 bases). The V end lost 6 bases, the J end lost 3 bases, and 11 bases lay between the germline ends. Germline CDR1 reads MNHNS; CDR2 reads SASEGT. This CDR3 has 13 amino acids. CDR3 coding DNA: TGTGCCAGCAGGAGCAAGGGGGACACTGAAGCTTTCTTT. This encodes CASRSKGDTEAFF.

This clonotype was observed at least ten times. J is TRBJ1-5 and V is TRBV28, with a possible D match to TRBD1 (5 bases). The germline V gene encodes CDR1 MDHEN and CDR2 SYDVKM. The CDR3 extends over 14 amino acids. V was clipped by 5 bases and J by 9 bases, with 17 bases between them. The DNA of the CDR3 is TGTGCCAGCAGTAAACCCCAGGGCGTAGGGCCCCAGCATTTT. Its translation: CASSKPQGVGPQHF.

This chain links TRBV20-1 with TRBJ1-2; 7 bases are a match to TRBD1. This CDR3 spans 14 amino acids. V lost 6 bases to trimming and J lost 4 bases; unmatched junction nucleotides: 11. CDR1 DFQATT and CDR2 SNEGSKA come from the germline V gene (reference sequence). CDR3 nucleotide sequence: TGCAGTGCATTGGACAGGACAAGATTCTATGGCTACACCTTC. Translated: CSALDRTRFYGYTF.

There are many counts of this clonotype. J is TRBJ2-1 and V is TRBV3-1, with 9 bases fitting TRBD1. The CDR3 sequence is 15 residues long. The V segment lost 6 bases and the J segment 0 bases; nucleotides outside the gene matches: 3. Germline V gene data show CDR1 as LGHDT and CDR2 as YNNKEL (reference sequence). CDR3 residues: CASSRDRDSYNEQFF. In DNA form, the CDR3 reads TGTGCCAGCAGTCGGGACAGGGACTCCTACAATGAGCAGTTCTTC.

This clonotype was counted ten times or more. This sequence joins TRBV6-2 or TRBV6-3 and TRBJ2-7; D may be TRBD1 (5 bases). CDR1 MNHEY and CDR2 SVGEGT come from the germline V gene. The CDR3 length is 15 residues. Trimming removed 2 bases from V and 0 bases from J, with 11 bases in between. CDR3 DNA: TGTGCCAGCAGTTACCCGACAGTGAGCTCCTACGAGCAGTACTTC. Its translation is CASSYPTVSSYEQYF.

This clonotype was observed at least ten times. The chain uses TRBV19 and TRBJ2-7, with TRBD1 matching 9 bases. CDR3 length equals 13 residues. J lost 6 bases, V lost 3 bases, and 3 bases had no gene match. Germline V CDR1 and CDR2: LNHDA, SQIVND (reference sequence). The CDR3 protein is CASSMGTGTEQYF. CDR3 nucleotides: TGTGCCAGTAGTATGGGGACAGGGACCGAGCAGTACTTC.

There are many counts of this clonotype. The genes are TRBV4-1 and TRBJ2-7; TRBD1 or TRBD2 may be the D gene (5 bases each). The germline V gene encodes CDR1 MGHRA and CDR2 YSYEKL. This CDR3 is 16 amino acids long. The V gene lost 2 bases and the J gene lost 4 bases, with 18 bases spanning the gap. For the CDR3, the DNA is TGCGCCAGCAGCCAACCCGGGACGGTCAACCAATACGAGCAGTACTTC. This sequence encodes CASSQPGTVNQYEQYF.

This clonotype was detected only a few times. The DNA for the CDR3 is TGTGCCAGCAGCCCACTCGACAGGGGACCCTACAATGAGCAGTTCTTC. Translating gives CASSPLDRGPYNEQFF. The rearrangement joins TRBV7-9 to TRBJ2-1, with TRBD1 identical over 8 bases. V lost 5 bases to trimming and J lost 2 bases; unmatched junction nucleotides: 8. This CDR3 spans 16 amino acids. Germline CDR1 reads SEHNR; CDR2 reads FQNEAQ (reference sequence).

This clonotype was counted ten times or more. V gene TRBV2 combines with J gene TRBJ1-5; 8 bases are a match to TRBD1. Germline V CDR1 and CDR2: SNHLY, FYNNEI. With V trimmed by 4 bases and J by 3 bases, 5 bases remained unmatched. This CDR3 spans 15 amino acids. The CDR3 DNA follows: TGTGCCAGCAGTGGACAGGGGTATTCCAATCAGCCCCAGCATTTT. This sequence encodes CASSGQGYSNQPQHF. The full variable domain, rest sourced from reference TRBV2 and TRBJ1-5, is EPEVTQTPSHQVTQMGQEVILRCVPISNHLYFYWYRQILGQKVEFLVSFYNNEISEKSEIFDDQFSVERPDGSNFTLKIRSTKLEDSAMYFCASSGQGYSNQPQHFGDGTRLSIL.

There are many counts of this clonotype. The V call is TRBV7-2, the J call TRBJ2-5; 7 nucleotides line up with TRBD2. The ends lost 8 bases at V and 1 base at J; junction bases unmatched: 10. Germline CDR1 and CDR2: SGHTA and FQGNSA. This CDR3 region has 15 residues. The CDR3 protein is CASLAAGNPQETQYF. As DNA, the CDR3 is TGTGCCAGCCTAGCGGCGGGAAACCCCCAAGAGACCCAGTACTTC. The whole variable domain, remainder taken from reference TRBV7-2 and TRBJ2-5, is GAGVSQSPSNKVTEKGKDVELRCDPISGHTALYWYRQSLGQGLEFLIYFQGNSAPDKSGLPSDRFSAERTGGSVSTLTIQRTQQEDSAVYLCASLAAGNPQETQYFGPGTRLLVL.

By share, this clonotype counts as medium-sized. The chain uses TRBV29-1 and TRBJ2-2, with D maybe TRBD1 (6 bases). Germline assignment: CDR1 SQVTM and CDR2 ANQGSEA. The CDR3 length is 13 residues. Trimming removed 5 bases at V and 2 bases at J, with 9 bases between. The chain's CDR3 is CSVRTANTGELFF. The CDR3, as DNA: TGCAGCGTTCGGACAGCTAACACCGGGGAGCTGTTTTTT.

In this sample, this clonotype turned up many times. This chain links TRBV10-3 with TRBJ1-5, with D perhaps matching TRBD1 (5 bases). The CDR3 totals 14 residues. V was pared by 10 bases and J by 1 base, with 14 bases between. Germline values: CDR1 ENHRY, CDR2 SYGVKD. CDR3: CATAGSFSNQPQHF. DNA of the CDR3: TGTGCCACTGCAGGGAGCTTCAGCAATCAGCCCCAGCATTTT.

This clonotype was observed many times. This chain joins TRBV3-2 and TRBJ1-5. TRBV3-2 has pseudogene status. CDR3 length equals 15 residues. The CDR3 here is CASSQDRPLIQPQHF. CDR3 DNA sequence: TGTGCCAGCAGCCAAGATAGACCGCTTATTCAGCCCCAGCATTTT.

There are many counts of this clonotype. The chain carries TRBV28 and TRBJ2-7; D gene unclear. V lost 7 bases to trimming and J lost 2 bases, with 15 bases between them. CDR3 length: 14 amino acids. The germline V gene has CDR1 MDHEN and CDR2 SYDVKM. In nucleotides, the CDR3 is TGTGCCAGCACCACTCTTGAGGCGGCCTACGAGCAGTACTTC. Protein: CASTTLEAAYEQYF.